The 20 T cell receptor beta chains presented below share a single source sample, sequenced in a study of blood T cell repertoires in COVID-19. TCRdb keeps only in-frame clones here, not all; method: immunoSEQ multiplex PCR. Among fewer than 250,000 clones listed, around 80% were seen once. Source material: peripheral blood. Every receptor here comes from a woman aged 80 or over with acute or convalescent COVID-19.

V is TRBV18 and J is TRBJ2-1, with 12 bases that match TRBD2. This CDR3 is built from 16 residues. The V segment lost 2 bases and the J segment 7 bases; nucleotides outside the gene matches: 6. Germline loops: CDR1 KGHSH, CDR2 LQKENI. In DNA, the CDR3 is TGTGCCAGCTCACCAAGGCGACTAGCGGGAGAAAATGAGCAGTTCTTC. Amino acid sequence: CASSPRRLAGENEQFF.

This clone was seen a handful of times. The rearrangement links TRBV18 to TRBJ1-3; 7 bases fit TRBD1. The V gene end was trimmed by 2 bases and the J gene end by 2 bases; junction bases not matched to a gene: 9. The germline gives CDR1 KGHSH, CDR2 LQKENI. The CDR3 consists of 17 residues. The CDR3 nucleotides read TGTGCCAGCTCACCAACTCTCGCGACAGGGACTGGAAACACCATATATTTT. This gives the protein CASSPTLATGTGNTIYF.

DNA of the CDR3: TGCGCCAGCAACCGGGAAGTACGGAGCACTGAAGCTTTCTTT. Translated, it gives CASNREVRSTEAFF. The rearrangement uses TRBV5-1 and TRBJ1-1, with D unresolved. There are 14 residues in the CDR3. V was pared by 6 bases and J by 4 bases, with 16 bases between. Germline V gene sequence: CDR1 SGHRS, CDR2 YFSETQ.

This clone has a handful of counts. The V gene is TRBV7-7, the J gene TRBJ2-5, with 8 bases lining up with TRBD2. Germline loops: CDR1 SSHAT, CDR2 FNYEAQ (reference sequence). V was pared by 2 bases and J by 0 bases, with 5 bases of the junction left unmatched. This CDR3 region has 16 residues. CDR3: CASSLYGGGNQETQYF. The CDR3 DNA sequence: TGTGCCAGCAGCTTATACGGCGGGGGGAACCAAGAGACCCAGTACTTC. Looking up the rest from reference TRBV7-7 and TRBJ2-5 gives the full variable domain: GAGVSQSPRYKVTKRGQDVTLRCDPISSHATLYWYQQALGQGPEFLTYFNYEAQPDKSGLPSDRFSAERPEGSISTLTIQRTEQRDSAMYRCASSLYGGGNQETQYFGPGTRLLVL.

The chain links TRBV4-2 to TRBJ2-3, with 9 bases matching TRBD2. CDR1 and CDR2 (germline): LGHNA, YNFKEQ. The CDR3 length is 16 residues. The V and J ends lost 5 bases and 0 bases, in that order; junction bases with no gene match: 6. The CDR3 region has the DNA TGTGCCAGCAGCGTTCGACTAGCGGAAAGCACAGATACGCAGTATTTT. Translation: CASSVRLAESTDTQYF.

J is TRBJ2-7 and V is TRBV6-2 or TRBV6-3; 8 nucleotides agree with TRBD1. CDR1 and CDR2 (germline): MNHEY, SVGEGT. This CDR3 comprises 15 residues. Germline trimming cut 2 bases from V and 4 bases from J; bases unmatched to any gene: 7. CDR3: CASSYQQGGNYEQYF. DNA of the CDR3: TGTGCCAGCAGTTACCAACAGGGGGGAAATTACGAGCAGTACTTC.

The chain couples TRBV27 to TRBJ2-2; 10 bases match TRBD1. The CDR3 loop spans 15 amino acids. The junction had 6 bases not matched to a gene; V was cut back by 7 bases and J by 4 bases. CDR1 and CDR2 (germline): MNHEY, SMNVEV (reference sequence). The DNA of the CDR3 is TGTGCCAGCAATCCGGGACAGGGGTTCACCGGGGAGCTGTTTTTT. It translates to CASNPGQGFTGELFF.

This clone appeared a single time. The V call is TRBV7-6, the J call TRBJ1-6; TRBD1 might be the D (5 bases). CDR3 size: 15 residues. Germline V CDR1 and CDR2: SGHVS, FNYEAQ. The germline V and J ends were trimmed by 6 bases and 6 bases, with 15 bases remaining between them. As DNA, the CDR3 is TGTGCCAGCAGGTCGACAGTCTCGCCTAATTCACCCCTCCACTTT. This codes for CASRSTVSPNSPLHF.

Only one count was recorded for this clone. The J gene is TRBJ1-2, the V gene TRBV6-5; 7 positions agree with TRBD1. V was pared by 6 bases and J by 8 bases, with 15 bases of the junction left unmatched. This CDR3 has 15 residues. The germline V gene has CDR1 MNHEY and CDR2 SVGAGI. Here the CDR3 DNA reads TGTGCCAGCAGCATAGGGTCGGGTTCAGGGGGAGGCTACACCTTC. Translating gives CASSIGSGSGGGYTF.

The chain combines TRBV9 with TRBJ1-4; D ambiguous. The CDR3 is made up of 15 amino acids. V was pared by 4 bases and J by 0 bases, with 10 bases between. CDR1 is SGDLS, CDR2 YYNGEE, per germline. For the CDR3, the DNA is TGTGCCAGCAGCCCCACTGCTGCAACTAATGAAAAACTGTTTTTT. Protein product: CASSPTAATNEKLFF.

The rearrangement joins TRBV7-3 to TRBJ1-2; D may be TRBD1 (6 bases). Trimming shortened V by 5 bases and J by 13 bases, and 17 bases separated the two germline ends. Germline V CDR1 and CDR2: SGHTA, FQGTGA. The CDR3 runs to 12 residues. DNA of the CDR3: TGTGCCAGCAGCCGATACGGACAGCCCTTCACCTTC. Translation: CASSRYGQPFTF.

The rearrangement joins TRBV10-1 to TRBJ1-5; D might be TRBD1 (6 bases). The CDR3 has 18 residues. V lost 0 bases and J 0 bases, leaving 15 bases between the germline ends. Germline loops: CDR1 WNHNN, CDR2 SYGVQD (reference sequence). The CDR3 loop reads CASSESRGRRYSNQPQHF. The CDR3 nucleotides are TGCGCCAGCAGTGAGTCGCGGGGGCGGCGGTATAGCAATCAGCCCCAGCATTTT.

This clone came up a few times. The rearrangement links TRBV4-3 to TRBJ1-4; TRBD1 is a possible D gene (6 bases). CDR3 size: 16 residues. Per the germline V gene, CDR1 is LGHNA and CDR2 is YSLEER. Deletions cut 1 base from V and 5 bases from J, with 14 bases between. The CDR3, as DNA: TGCGCCAGCAGCCAAGTTATGTCGCAGGGGAATGAAAAACTGTTTTTT. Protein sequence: CASSQVMSQGNEKLFF.

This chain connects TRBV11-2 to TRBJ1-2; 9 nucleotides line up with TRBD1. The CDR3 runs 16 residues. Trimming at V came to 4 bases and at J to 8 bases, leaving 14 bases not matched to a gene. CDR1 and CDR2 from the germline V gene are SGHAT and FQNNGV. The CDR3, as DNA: TGTGCCAGCAGCTCCAACTTTAAACAGGGGGCGGAGGGCTACACCTTC. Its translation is CASSSNFKQGAEGYTF.

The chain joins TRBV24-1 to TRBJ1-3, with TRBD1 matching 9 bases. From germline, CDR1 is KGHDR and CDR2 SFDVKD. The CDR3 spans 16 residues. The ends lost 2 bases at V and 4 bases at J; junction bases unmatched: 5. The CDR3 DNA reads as TGTGCCACCAGTGATTCAATGGACAGGGGAGGAAACACCATATATTTT. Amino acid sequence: CATSDSMDRGGNTIYF.

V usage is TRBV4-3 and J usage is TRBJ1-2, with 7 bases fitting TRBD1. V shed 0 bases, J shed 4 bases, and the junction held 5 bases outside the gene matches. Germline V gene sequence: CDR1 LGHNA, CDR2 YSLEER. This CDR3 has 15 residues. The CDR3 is CASSQDPAGGYGYTF. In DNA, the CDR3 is TGCGCCAGCAGCCAAGATCCGGCAGGGGGCTATGGCTACACCTTC.

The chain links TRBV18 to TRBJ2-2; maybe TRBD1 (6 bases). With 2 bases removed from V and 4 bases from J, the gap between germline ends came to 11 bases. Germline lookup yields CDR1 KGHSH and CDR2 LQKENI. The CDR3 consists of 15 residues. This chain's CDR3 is CASSPDLTGTGELFF. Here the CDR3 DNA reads TGTGCCAGCTCACCAGACTTGACAGGCACCGGGGAGCTGTTTTTT.

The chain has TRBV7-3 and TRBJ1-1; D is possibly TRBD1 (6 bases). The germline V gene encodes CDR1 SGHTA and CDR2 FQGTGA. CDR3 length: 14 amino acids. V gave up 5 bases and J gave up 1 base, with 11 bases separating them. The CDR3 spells CASSPRGQNTEAFF. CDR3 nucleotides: TGTGCCAGCAGCCCACGGGGACAGAACACTGAAGCTTTCTTT.

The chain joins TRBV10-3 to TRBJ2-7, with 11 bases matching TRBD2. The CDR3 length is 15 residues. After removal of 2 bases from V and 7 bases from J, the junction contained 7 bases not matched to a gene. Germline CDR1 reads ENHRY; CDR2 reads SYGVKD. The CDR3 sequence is CAISETSGSSREQYF. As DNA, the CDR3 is TGTGCCATCAGTGAGACTAGCGGGAGTAGTCGGGAGCAGTACTTC.

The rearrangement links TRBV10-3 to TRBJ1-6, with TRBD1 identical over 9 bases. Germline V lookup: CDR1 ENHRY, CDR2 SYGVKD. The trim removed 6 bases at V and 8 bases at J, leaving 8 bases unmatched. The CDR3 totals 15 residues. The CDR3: CAIRGQGGWDSPLHF. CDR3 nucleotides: TGTGCCATCAGGGGACAGGGAGGCTGGGATTCACCCCTCCACTTT.